This TCR beta chain was identified during a study of T cells in Graves' hyperthyroidism and ophthalmopathy. Across the study: Before treatment of any kind, peripheral blood was taken at initial diagnosis. Study conclusions and caveats: Blood also showed most of the thyroid clonotypes that were expanded above 0.001. Ophthalmopathy got predicted by the model a median around six months before its onset.

On this clonotype: Its antigen remains unidentified.

Amplified TCR beta CDR3 regions derived from RNA transcripts. With the HTBI primer set, the TCR CDR3 went through a first round of RT-PCR. From the multiplex PCR reads, TCRdb called clonotypes with MiXCR, one entry per CDR3 protein. The data show about 600,000 distinct CDR3 sequences, 14% seen once. Based on clinical symptoms, serum thyroxine and TRAb, thyroid ultrasound and orbital computed tomography, diagnoses were reached. Sequenced: blood. The TCR originated in a woman aged 45-60 years with Graves' ophthalmopathy.

In DNA form, the CDR3 reads TGTGCCAGCAGTAACTTAGGGATAGGGGTCTACGAGCAGTACTTC. Amino acids: CASSNLGIGVYEQYF. The chain combines TRBV7-6 with TRBJ2-7; TRBD1 might be the D (5 bases). Germline V gives CDR1 SGHVS, CDR2 FNYEAQ. V lost 6 bases to trimming and J lost 3 bases, with 18 bases between them. This CDR3 is 15 amino acids long.